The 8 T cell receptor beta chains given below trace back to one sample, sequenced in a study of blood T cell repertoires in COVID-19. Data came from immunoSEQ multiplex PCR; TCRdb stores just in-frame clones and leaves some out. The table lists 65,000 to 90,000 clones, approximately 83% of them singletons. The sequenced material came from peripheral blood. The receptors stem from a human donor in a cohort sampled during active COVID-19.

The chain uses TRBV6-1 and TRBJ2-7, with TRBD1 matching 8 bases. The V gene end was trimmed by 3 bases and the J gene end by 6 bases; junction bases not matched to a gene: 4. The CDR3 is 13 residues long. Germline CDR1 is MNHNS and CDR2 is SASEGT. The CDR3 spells CASSDGGQVEQYF. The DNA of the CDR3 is TGTGCCAGCAGTGACGGGGGACAGGTCGAGCAGTACTTC.

DNA of the CDR3: TGTGCCAGCAGCTTATTGGCGGGGGGGTTCGAGACCCAGTACTTC. Translating it yields CASSLLAGGFETQYF. V and J are TRBV7-8 and TRBJ2-5; 9 bases fit TRBD2. Trimming cost V 2 bases and J 5 bases; bases outside gene matches: 6. The V gene's germline CDR1 is SGHVS and CDR2 FQNEAQ. The CDR3 extends over 15 amino acids.

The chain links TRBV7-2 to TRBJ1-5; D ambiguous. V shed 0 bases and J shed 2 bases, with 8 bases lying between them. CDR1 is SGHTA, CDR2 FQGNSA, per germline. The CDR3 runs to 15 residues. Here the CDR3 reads CASSLAVGGNQPQHF. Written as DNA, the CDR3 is TGTGCCAGCAGCTTAGCGGTCGGGGGCAATCAGCCCCAGCATTTT.

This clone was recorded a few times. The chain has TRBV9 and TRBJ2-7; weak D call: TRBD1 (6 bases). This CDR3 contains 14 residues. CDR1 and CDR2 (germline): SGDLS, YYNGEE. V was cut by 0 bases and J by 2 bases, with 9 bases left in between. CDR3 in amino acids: CASSVEGGTYEQYF. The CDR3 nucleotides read TGTGCCAGCAGCGTAGAAGGGGGAACCTACGAGCAGTACTTC.

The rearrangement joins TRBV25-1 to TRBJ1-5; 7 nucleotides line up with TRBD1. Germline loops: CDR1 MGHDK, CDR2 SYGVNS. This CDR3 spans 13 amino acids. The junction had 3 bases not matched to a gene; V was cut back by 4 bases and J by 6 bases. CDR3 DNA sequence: TGTGCCAGCAGTGGACAGGGCGTTCAGCCCCAGCATTTT. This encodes CASSGQGVQPQHF.

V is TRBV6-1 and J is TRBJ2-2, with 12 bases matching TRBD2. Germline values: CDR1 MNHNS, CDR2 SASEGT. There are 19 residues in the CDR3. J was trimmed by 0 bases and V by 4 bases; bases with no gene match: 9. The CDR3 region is CASSVHGLAGLTNTGELFF. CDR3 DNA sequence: TGTGCCAGCAGTGTACACGGACTAGCGGGGCTAACGAACACCGGGGAGCTGTTTTTT.

CDR3 loop: CASSLAGAMDYGYTF. The CDR3 nucleotides read TGTGCCAGCAGCTTAGCAGGGGCCATGGACTATGGCTACACCTTC. The rearrangement uses TRBV7-9 and TRBJ1-2, with a tentative D call TRBD1 (5 bases). The ends were cut back, 0 bases at V and 3 bases at J, with 11 bases in the middle. This CDR3 is 15 amino acids long. The V gene's germline CDR1 is SEHNR and CDR2 FQNEAQ (reference sequence).

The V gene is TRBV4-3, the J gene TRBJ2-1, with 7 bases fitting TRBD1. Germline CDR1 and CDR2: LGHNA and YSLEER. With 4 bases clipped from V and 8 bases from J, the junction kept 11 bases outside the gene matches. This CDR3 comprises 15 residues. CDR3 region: CASSLTGLRLDEQFF. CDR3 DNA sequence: TGCGCCAGCAGCCTGACAGGGCTTCGGTTGGATGAGCAGTTCTTC.